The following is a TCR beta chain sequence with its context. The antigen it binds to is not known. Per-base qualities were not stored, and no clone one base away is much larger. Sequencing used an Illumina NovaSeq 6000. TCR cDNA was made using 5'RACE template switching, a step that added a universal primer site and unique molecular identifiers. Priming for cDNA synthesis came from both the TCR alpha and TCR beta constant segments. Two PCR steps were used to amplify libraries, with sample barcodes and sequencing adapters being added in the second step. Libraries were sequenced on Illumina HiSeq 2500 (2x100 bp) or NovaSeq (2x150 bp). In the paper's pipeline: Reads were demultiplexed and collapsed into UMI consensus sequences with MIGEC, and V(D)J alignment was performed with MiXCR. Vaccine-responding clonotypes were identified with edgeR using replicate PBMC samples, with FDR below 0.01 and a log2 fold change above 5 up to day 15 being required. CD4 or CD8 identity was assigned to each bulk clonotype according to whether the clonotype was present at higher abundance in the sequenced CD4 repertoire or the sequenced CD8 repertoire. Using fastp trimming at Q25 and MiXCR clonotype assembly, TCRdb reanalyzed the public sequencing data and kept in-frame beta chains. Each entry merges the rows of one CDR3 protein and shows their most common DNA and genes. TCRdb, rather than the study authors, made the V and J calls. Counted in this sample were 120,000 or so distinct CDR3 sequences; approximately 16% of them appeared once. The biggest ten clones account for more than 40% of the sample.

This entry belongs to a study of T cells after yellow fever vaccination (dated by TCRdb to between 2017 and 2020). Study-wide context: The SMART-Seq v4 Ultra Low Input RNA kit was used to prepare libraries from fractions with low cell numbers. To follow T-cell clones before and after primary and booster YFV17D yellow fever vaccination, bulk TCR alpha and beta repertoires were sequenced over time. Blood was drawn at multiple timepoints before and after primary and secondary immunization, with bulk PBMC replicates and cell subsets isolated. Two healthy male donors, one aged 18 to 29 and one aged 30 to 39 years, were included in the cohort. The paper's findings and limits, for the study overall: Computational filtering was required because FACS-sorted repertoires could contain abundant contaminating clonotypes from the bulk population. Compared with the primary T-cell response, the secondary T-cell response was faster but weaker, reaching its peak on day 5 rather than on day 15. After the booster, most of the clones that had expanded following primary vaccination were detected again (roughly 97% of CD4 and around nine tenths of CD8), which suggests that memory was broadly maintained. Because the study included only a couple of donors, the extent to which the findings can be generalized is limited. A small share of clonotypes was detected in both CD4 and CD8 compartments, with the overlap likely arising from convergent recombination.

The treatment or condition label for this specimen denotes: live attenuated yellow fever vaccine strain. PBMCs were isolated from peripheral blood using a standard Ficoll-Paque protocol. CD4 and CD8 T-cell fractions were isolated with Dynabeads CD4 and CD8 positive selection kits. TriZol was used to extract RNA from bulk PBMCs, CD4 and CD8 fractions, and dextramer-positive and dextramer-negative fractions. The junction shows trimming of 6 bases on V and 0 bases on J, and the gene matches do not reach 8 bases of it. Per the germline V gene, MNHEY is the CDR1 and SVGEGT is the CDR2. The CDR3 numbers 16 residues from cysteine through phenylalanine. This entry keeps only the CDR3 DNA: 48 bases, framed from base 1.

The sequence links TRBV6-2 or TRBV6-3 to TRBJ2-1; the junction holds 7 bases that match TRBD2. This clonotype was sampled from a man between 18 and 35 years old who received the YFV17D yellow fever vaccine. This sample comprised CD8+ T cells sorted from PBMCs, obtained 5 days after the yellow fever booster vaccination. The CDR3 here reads CASRHVRGGSYNEQFF. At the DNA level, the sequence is TGTGCCAGCAGACACGTACGCGGGGGCTCCTACAATGAGCAGTTCTTC.